This T cell receptor (beta chain) derives from a study of cytotoxic CD8 clonotypes in ibrutinib-treated CLL. Sequenced by immunoSEQ multiplex PCR; TCRdb stores in-frame clones only, minus some. The repertoire holds some 200,000 clones, with 60% to 80% as singletons. This CDR3 is 14 amino acids long. Germline CDR1 is MNHEY and CDR2 is SVGAGI. V was trimmed by 5 bases and J by 8 bases, leaving 18 bases between them. Libraries of TCR beta were made from roughly 1.8 micrograms of genomic DNA that came from cryopreserved PBMCs. The chain has TRBV6-5 and TRBJ1-2, with D possibly being TRBD1 (5 bases). The sequencing used PBMCs, collected after 12 months of ibrutinib treatment. The source of this sequence is a human donor with chronic lymphocytic leukemia. As DNA, the CDR3 is TGTGCCAGCAGTCTAGGCCAAAGGGGCTCCGGCTACACCTTC. This encodes CASSLGQRGSGYTF.